The 3 T cell receptor beta chains below were found in one sample sequenced in a study of cytomegalovirus exposure and HLA in healthy donors. PCR amplification relied on 60 Vbeta primers (plus 13 Jbeta primers). Profiling relied on immunoSEQ multiplex PCR, and the TCRdb table lists in-frame clones only, not all of them. The repertoire holds about 84,000 clones, with over 75% as singletons. Sequencing used PBMCs. Source of these receptors: a male donor in good health and CMV-seropositive.

V gene TRBV23-1 combines with J gene TRBJ2-2, with a weak D call TRBD2 (6 bases). TRBV23-1 qualifies as an ORF whose function is uncertain. This CDR3 is built from 19 residues. The ends were cut back, 7 bases at V and 3 bases at J, with 27 bases in the middle. CDR3 nucleotide sequence: TGCGCCAGCACTCTCAACCCCCTAGCGAACAGGTTGGACACCGGGGAGCTGTTTTTT. Translated, it gives CASTLNPLANRLDTGELFF.

The rearrangement links TRBV12-5 to TRBJ2-7; D unresolved. Trimming shortened V by 6 bases and J by 6 bases, and 9 bases separated the two germline ends. The CDR3 is 11 amino acids. Germline values: CDR1 LGHNT, CDR2 FRNRAP. CDR3 protein: CASGHNLEQYF. As DNA, the CDR3 is TGTGCTAGTGGCCACAACCTCGAGCAGTACTTC.

The V and J genes are TRBV16 and TRBJ2-4; D perhaps matches TRBD2 (6 bases). Per the germline V gene, CDR1 is KGHSY and CDR2 is FQNENV. Trimming removed 3 bases at V and 1 base at J, with 7 bases between. The CDR3 extends over 14 amino acids. The CDR3 DNA reads TGTGCCAGCAGCCAGGGGAGGGCCAAAAACATTCAGTACTTC. Translated: CASSQGRAKNIQYF.